The rows below give T cell receptor beta chains drawn from one sample of a study of beta chain features in type 1 diabetes. Only in-frame clones appear in the TCRdb table, and some are missing; sequencing was by immunoSEQ multiplex PCR. The table lists about 410,000 clones, around 14% of them singletons, with 0.035% to 0.045% in the top ten. Sequenced input: naive CD4+ T cells from blood. The receptors originated from a man younger than 45 in good health. Both conserved end residues are part of each CDR3. A D gene is named only where the DNA matches it firmly. Clone size, where shown, is once, few, many, or a class for clones that have expanded.

abundance	v_gene	j_gene	d_gene	len	CDR3aa	CDR3nt
-	TRBV2	TRBJ1-1	TRBD1	16	CASSQFIRGRDTEAFF	TGTGCCAGCAGTCAATTCATCAGGGGGCGGGACACTGAAGCTTTCTTT
-	TRBV4-3	TRBJ1-1	-	15	CASSQDGRTNTEAFF	TGCGCCAGCAGCCAAGATGGGAGGACGAACACTGAAGCTTTCTTT
-	TRBV18	TRBJ2-2	TRBD2	16	CASSTGLAGNTGELFF	TGTGCCAGCTCTACCGGACTAGCGGGGAACACCGGGGAGCTGTTTTTT
few	TRBV6-5	TRBJ2-3	TRBD2	15	CASSYKAGSTDTQYF	TGTGCCAGCAGTTACAAAGCGGGAAGCACAGATACGCAGTATTTT
few	TRBV7-2	TRBJ2-5	TRBD1	14	CASSPTGGSETQYF	TGTGCCAGCAGCCCTACAGGGGGCTCTGAGACCCAGTACTTC
-	TRBV7-3	TRBJ2-5	TRBD1	13	CASSRGQLETQYF	TGTGCCAGCAGCCGGGGACAGCTGGAGACCCAGTACTTC
-	TRBV5-6	TRBJ1-1	-	14	CASSLGELNTEAFF	TGTGCCAGCAGCTTGGGAGAACTGAACACTGAAGCTTTCTTT
few	TRBV6-5	TRBJ1-6	-	14	CASSYRGSNSPLHF	TGTGCCAGCAGTTACAGGGGTAGTAATTCACCCCTCCACTTT
-	TRBV7-8	TRBJ2-5	-	14	CASSFMRSRETQYF	TGTGCCAGCAGCTTTATGCGGAGCCGGGAGACCCAGTACTTC
few	TRBV6-1	TRBJ1-5	-	13	CASRVNGKQPQHF	TGTGCCAGCAGAGTGAACGGGAAACAGCCCCAGCATTTT